This T cell receptor beta chain was captured in a study of blood T cells in healthy people across ages. Study summary: T cells yielded about one barcoded beta molecule per two cells through template switching. Overall study findings and caveats: PBMCs that were unsorted prevented a conclusive naive versus antigen-experienced comparison. Both higher diversity and more naive CD4+ cells marked long-lived donors when set against aged donors.

Turning to this clonotype: Its antigen is as yet unknown.

Then a second PCR, running about 7 to 11 cycles, was carried out with a sample-barcoded 5' primer and a J-beta primer mix. The study obtained at least 3 million CDR3-containing paired-end reads from every sample. TCRdb analysed the 5' RACE reads with MiXCR anew, one entry per CDR3 protein. The repertoire holds around 1,700,000 distinct CDR3 sequences, roughly 27% seen once, with 7.7% in the top ten. Germline trimming cut 5 bases from V and 4 bases from J; bases unmatched to any gene: 9. CDR1 is SEHNR, CDR2 FQNEAQ, per germline (reference sequence). This CDR3 has 17 residues. The sequence came from a young woman in good health. The sequencing sample was made of blood. This rearrangement joins TRBV7-9 to TRBJ2-1; 12 nucleotides align to TRBD2. CDR3 amino acids: CASSPRTSGIRYNEQFF. DNA for the CDR3: TGTGCCAGCAGCCCCCGGACTAGCGGGATTCGGTACAATGAGCAGTTCTTC.